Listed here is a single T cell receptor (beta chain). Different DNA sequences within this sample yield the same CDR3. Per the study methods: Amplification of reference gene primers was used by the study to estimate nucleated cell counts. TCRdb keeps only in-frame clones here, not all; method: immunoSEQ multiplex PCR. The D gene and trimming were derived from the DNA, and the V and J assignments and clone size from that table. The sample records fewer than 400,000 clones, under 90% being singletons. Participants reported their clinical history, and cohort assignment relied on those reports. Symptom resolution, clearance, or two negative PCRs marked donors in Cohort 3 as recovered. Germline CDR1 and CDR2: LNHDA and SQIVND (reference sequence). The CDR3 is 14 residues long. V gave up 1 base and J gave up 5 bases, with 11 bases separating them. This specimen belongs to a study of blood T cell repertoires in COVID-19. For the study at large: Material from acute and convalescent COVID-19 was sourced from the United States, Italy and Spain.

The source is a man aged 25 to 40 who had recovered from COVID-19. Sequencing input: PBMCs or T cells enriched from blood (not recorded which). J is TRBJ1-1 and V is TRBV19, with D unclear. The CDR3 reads CASSIGGGGTEAFF. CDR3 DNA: TGTGCCAGTAGTATAGGAGGCGGAGGAACTGAAGCTTTCTTT.